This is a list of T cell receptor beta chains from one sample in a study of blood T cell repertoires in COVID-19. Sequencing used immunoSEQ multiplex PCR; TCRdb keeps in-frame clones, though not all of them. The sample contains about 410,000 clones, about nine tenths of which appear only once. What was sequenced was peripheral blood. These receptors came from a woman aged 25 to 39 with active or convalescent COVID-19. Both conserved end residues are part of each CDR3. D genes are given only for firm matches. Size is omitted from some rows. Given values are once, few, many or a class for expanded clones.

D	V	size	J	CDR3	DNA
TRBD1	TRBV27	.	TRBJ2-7	CASTPTGAYEQYF	TGTGCCAGCACACCAACAGGGGCCTACGAGCAGTACTTC
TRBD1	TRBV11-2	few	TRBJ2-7	CASGTGDEQYF	TGTGCCAGCGGAACAGGGGACGAGCAGTACTTC
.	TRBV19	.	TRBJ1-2	CASSIDERPYGYTF	TGTGCCAGTAGTATAGACGAGCGCCCCTATGGCTACACCTTC
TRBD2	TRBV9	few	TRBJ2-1	CASSVEISGTSPNNEQFF	TGTGCCAGCAGCGTAGAGATCTCCGGGACTAGCCCGAACAATGAGCAGTTCTTC
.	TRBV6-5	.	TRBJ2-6	CASRRQDSGANVLTF	TGTGCCAGTAGAAGACAGGACTCTGGGGCCAACGTCCTGACTTTC
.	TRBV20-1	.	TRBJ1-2	CSASDGGDGYTF	TGCAGTGCTAGTGACGGGGGTGATGGCTACACCTTC
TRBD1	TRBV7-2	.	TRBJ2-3	CASSVTGGADTQYF	TGTGCCAGCAGCGTGACAGGGGGCGCAGATACGCAGTATTTT
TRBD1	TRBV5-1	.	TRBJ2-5	CASRRDSNQETQYF	TGCGCCAGCCGTAGGGACAGCAACCAAGAGACCCAGTACTTC
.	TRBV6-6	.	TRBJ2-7	CASSYPDRYYEQYF	TGTGCCAGCAGTTACCCGGACAGATACTACGAGCAGTACTTC
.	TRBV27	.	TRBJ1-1	CASSAGTEAFF	TGTGCCAGCAGTGCAGGCACTGAAGCTTTCTTT
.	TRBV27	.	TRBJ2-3	CASSHSTDTQYF	TGTGCCAGCAGCCATAGCACAGATACGCAGTATTTT
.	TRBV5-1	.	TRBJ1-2	CASSPDRVNYGYTF	TGCGCCAGCAGCCCGGACAGAGTTAACTATGGCTACACCTTC
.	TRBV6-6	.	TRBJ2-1	CASTWGVEEQFF	TGTGCCAGCACCTGGGGGGTTGAGGAGCAGTTCTTC
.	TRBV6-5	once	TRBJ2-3	CASSTWDSSEDTQYF	TGTGCCAGCAGTACCTGGGACTCGTCCGAGGATACGCAGTATTTT
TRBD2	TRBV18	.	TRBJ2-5	CASSPLLAEKETQYF	TGTGCCAGCTCACCTCTGCTAGCGGAAAAAGAGACCCAGTACTTC
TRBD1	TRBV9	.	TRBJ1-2	CASSLGGRVGGYTF	TGTGCCAGCAGCTTAGGGGGCCGGGTAGGCGGCTACACCTTC
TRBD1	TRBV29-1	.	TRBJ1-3	CSARGLYTIYF	TGCAGTGCCAGGGGGCTGTACACCATATATTTT
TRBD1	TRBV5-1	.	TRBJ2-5	CASSSDRGRETQYF	TGCGCCAGCAGCTCGGACAGGGGGCGAGAGACCCAGTACTTC